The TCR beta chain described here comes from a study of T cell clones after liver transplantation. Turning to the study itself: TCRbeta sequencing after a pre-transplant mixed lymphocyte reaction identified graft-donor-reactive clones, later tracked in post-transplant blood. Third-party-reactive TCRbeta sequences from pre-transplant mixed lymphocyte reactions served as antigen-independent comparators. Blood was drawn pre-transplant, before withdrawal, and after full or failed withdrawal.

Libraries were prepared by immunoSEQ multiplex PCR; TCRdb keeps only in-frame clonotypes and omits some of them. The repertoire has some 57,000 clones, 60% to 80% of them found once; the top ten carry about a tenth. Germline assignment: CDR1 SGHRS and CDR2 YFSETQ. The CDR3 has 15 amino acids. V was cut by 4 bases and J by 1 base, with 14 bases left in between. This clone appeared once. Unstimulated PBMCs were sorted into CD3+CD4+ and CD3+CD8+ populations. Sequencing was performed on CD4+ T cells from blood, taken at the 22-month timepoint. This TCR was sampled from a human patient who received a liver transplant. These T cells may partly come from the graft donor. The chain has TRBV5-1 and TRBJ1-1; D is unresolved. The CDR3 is CASSRTAPGNTEAFF. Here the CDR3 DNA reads TGCGCCAGCAGCCGCACGGCACCTGGGAACACTGAAGCTTTCTTT.